The 5 T cell receptor beta chains listed next were all sequenced from one sample in a study of OX40 agonist ivuxolimab in advanced cancers. Generated by immunoSEQ multiplex PCR, the TCRdb table keeps only in-frame clones and is missing some. This table has 40,000 to 45,000 clones, less than 85% appearing once. The sample in question was CD4+ or CD8+ T cells sorted from blood, obtained in a trial of the OX40 agonist ivuxolimab. The receptor source for this set is an adult with an advanced solid tumor such as melanoma, head and neck, liver or kidney cancer.

This sequence joins TRBV7-9 and TRBJ2-3, with a weak D call TRBD1 (5 bases). This CDR3 region has 14 residues. Per the germline V gene, CDR1 is SEHNR and CDR2 is FQNEAQ (reference sequence). Between the trimmed V and J ends, which lost 1 base and 4 bases, there was a span of 9 bases. The CDR3 here is CASSLVQGADTQYF. The CDR3 DNA is TGTGCCAGCAGCTTAGTCCAGGGTGCAGATACGCAGTATTTT.

This clone was observed a few times. This chain uses TRBV7-9 with TRBJ2-1; 7 bases line up with TRBD2. The germline V gene encodes CDR1 SEHNR and CDR2 FQNEAQ (reference sequence). This CDR3 has 16 residues. With V trimmed by 5 bases and J by 5 bases, 12 bases remained unmatched. CDR3 coding DNA: TGTGCCAGCAGCCCGAGGACTAGATCCGACAACAATGAGCAGTTCTTC. This translates into CASSPRTRSDNNEQFF. Complete variable domain (other parts from reference TRBV7-9 and TRBJ2-1): DTGVSQNPRHKITKRGQNVTFRCDPISEHNRLYWYRQTLGQGPEFLTYFQNEAQLEKSRLLSDRFSAERPKGSFSTLEIQRTEQGDSAMYLCASSPRTRSDNNEQFFGPGTRLTVL.

The chain has TRBV6-1 and TRBJ1-1; D gene unclear. This CDR3 contains 15 residues. Germline assignment: CDR1 MNHNS and CDR2 SASEGT. V lost 2 bases and J lost 0, with 10 bases in between. In DNA, the CDR3 is TGTGCCAGCAGTGAATTTGAGGGAGTGAACACTGAAGCTTTCTTT. Protein product: CASSEFEGVNTEAFF.

This clone has more than one count but fewer than ten. The chain couples TRBV4-3 to TRBJ1-6; 8 nucleotides align to TRBD1. The length of the CDR3 is 15 residues. Unmatched junction bases numbered 4, after V lost 0 bases and J lost 9 bases. Germline lookup yields CDR1 LGHNA and CDR2 YSLEER. CDR3 sequence reads: CASSQDSGGFSPLHF. The CDR3 coding sequence is TGCGCCAGCAGCCAAGATTCAGGGGGCTTTTCACCCCTCCACTTT.

This chain connects TRBV2 to TRBJ2-1, with 7 bases matching TRBD1. The CDR3 totals 16 residues. Germline lookup yields CDR1 SNHLY and CDR2 FYNNEI. V was pared by 0 bases and J by 10 bases, with 12 bases of the junction left unmatched. The CDR3 DNA follows: TGTGCCAGCAGTGAAGCCCTAAGACAGGGCGCAAGGGAGCAGTTCTTC. It codes for CASSEALRQGAREQFF.